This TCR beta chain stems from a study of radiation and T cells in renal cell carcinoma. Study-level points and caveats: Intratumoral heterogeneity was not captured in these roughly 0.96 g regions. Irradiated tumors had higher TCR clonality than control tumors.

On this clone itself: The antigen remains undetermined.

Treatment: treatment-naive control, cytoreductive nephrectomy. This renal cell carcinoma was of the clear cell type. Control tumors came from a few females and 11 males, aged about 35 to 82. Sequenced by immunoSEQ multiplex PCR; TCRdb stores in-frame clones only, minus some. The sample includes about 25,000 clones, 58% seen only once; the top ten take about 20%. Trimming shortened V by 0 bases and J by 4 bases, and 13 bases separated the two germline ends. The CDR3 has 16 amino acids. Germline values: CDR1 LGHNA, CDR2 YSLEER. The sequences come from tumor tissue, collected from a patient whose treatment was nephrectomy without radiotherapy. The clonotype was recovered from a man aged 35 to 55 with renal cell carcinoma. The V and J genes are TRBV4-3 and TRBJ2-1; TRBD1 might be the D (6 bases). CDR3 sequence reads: CASSQDAGVVYNEQFF. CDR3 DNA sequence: TGCGCCAGCAGCCAAGACGCAGGGGTCGTATACAATGAGCAGTTCTTC.